This TCR beta chain comes out of a study of cytomegalovirus exposure and HLA in healthy donors. Study-level points and caveats: The classifier reportedly diagnosed cytomegalovirus status with high sensitivity and specificity. Cytomegalovirus association was assigned to approximately 160 TCR beta chains.

Clones were read by immunoSEQ multiplex PCR, and TCRdb kept only the in-frame ones, dropping some. This sample has about 140,000 clones, with 80% to 90% found just once. Details on this clone: The antigen remains undetermined.

The receptor was derived from a woman under 40 in good health and CMV-seronegative. The material sequenced was PBMCs.

CDR3 residues: CASSDPGRGRYGYTF. As DNA, the CDR3 is TGTGCCAGCAGCGACCCCGGCAGGGGGAGGTATGGCTACACCTTC. V and J are TRBV28 and TRBJ1-2; 7 bases line up with TRBD1. The length of the CDR3 is 15 residues. CDR1 is MDHEN and CDR2 is SYDVKM in the germline V gene. J lost 5 bases, V lost 6 bases, and 12 bases had no gene match.